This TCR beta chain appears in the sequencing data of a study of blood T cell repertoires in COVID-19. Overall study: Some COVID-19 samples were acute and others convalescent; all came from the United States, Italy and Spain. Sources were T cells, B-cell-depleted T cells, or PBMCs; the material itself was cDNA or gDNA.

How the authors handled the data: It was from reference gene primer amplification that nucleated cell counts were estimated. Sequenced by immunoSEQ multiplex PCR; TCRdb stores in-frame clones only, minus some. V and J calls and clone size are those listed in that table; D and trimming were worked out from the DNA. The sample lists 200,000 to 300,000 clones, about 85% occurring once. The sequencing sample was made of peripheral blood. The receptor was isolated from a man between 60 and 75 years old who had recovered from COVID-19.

The CDR3: CSVRQGEGYTF. CDR3 sequence (DNA): TGCAGCGTCCGACAGGGGGAAGGCTACACCTTC. The chain combines TRBV29-1 with TRBJ1-2; 9 positions agree with TRBD1. The CDR3 loop spans 11 amino acids. Germline lookup yields CDR1 SQVTM and CDR2 ANQGSEA. The V and J ends lost 6 bases and 8 bases, in that order; junction bases with no gene match: 4.